This TCR beta chain was retrieved from a study of T cells after yellow fever vaccination. Background on the study: Libraries from low-cell-number fractions were prepared with the SMART-Seq v4 Ultra Low Input RNA kit.

TCRdb passed the 5' RACE reads through MiXCR, listing each CDR3 protein once. The sample holds 200,000 to 300,000 distinct CDR3 sequences, approximately 13% seen once. Broader study findings: Abundant contaminating clonotypes from the bulk population could appear in FACS-sorted repertoires. After the booster, about 95% of CD4 and around nine tenths of CD8 primary-response clones were re-detected.

Worth noting for this clonotype: Its cognate antigen is unknown.

Sequencing used CD4+ T cells sorted from PBMCs, obtained 45 days after the yellow fever booster vaccination. The clonotype comes from a man aged 30-40 years who received the YFV17D yellow fever vaccine.

This CDR3 reads CASGPLTSRATGELFF. The DNA for the CDR3 is TGTGCCAGCGGCCCCCTGACGTCGAGGGCGACCGGGGAGCTGTTTTTT. V and J are TRBV4-2 and TRBJ2-2; D is possibly TRBD2 (5 bases). V dropped 8 bases and J dropped 5 bases, with 21 bases sitting between them. CDR1 is LGHNA and CDR2 is YNFKEQ in the germline V gene. The CDR3 is 16 amino acids.